This TCR beta chain stems from a study of early T cells in non-severe SARS-CoV-2 infection. Study context: Sequencing of bulk RNA from unsorted whole blood was done, without chain pairing. Findings and limits, study-wide: The matching step, a VDJdb search, favored anti-spike CD8 responses and missed private and CD4 specificities.

cDNA molecules, individually, were tagged with unique molecular identifiers. Each CDR3 protein gets one entry after TCRdb re-called the 5' RACE reads with MiXCR. This sample has tens of thousands of distinct CDR3 sequences, with about 15% found just once. This CDR3 is built from 13 residues. V dropped 7 bases and J dropped 6 bases, with 13 bases sitting between them. Per the germline V gene, CDR1 is MDHEN and CDR2 is SYDVKM. Notes on this clonotype: Its antigen is unknown.

V is TRBV28 and J is TRBJ2-1; the D is unclear. The source material was whole blood, sampled at baseline. The receptor's source is an adult who was a healthcare worker with PCR-confirmed SARS-CoV-2 infection or an uninfected control (not recorded which). The CDR3 region has the DNA TGTGCCAGCATTCCGCCCGCCGTCAATGAGCAGTTCTTC. Encoded protein: CASIPPAVNEQFF.